The subject of this entry is one T cell receptor beta chain. Its antigen is unknown. Qualities for individual bases were not recorded, and no much larger clone is one base off. This sample was included in a study of T cells after yellow fever vaccination (dated by TCRdb to the late 2010s). Notes on the research overall: The SMART-Seq v4 Ultra Low Input RNA kit was used to prepare libraries from fractions with low cell numbers. Two healthy male donors, one aged 18 to 29 and one aged 30 to 39 years, were included in the cohort. Bulk PBMC replicates and cell subsets were isolated from blood drawn at multiple timepoints before and after both primary and secondary immunization. Bulk TCR alpha and beta repertoires were sequenced longitudinally to track T-cell clones before and after primary and booster YFV17D yellow fever vaccination. General conclusions and limits of the study: Because abundant contaminating clonotypes from the bulk population could be contained in FACS-sorted repertoires, computational filtering was required. Most clones expanded after primary vaccination (around 96% of CD4 and 88% of CD8) were re-detected after the booster, suggesting that broad memory maintenance occurred. Because the study included only a couple of donors, the extent to which the findings can be generalized is limited. The secondary T-cell response was found to be weaker but faster than the primary response, with a peak reached on day 5 rather than on day 15. A small share of clonotypes occurred in both CD4 and CD8 compartments, likely arising from convergent recombination.

The sample's treatment or condition label, decoded: live attenuated yellow fever vaccine strain. At each blood-draw timepoint, two biological replicates of bulk PBMCs were obtained. A standard Ficoll-Paque protocol was used to isolate PBMCs from peripheral blood. TriZol was used to extract RNA from bulk PBMCs, CD4 and CD8 fractions, and dextramer-positive and dextramer-negative fractions. At the junction V is shortened by 2 bases and J by 4 bases; bases outside the gene matches: 7. The CDR3 starts with the cysteine, ends with the phenylalanine, and has 15 residues. Only the CDR3 portion is preserved as DNA: 45 bases, with reading frame beginning at the first base. CDR1 and CDR2 are read off the germline V gene as MNHEY and SVGAGI. Synthesis of TCR cDNA relied on 5'RACE template switching, a step that introduced a universal primer site along with unique molecular identifiers. Priming for cDNA synthesis came from both the TCR alpha and TCR beta constant segments. Two PCR steps were used to amplify libraries, with sample barcodes and sequencing adapters being added in the second step. Sequencing of the libraries was done on either Illumina HiSeq 2500 (2x100 bp) or NovaSeq (2x150 bp). Per the original workflow: Reads were demultiplexed and collapsed into UMI consensus sequences with MIGEC, and V(D)J alignment was performed with MiXCR. Using edgeR on replicate PBMC samples, clonotypes were called vaccine-responding if FDR was below 0.01 and the log2 fold change was above 5 up to day 15. CD4 or CD8 identity was assigned to each bulk clonotype according to whether the clonotype was present at higher abundance in the sequenced CD4 repertoire or the sequenced CD8 repertoire. In-frame beta chains were kept once TCRdb had trimmed the public reads at Q25 with fastp and called clones with MiXCR. Each entry merges the rows of one CDR3 protein and shows their most common DNA and genes. The V and J calls, along with clone size, are taken from TCRdb and not from the paper's own processing. Within this sample are approximately 600,000 distinct CDR3 sequences, with roughly an eighth of them counted one time only. The ten largest clones add up to 14% to 15% of the sample.

In this chain, TRBV6-5 is recombined with TRBJ2-5; TRBD1 fits 7 bases in the junction. This clonotype was obtained from a man aged 25-45 years who received the YFV17D yellow fever vaccine. The sequencing used PBMCs, collected on the day of the yellow fever booster vaccination. The encoded CDR3 is CASSYKGAKGETQYF. The DNA sequence follows: TGTGCCAGCAGTTACAAGGGGGCAAAAGGAGAGACCCAGTACTTC.